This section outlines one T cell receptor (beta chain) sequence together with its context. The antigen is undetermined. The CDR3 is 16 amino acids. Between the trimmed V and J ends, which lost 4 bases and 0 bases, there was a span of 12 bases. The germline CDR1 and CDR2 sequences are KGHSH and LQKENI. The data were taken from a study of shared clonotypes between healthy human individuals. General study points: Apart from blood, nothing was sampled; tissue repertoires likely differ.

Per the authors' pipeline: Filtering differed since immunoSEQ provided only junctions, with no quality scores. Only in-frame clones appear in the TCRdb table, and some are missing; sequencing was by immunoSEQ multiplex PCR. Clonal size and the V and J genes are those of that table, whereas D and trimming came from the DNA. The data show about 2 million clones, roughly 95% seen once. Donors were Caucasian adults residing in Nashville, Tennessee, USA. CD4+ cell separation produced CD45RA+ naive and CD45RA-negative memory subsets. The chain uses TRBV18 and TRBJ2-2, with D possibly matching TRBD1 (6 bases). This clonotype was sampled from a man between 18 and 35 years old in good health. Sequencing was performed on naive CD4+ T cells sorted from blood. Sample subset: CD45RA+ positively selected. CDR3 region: CASSQDRPANTGELFF. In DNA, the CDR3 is TGTGCCAGCTCACAAGACAGGCCAGCGAACACCGGGGAGCTGTTTTTT.